This TCR beta chain was identified during a study of cytomegalovirus exposure and HLA in healthy donors (dated by TCRdb to about 2017). General notes on the study: An earlier analysis of several hundred of the donors reported 276 Gb of sequence data and 95 million to 130 million unique TCR beta sequences obtained from some 170 million T cells. To predict cytomegalovirus infection status, the study combined high-throughput TCR immunosequencing, statistical association of individual TCRs with disease status, and machine learning. Besides the first cohort of about 730 subjects, a separate validation cohort made up of over 95 different subjects was used. In an earlier analysis of roughly 540 of the donors, high-throughput TCR beta sequencing was used to judge whether each TCR beta V gene segment behaved as functional or pseudogenic. The study aimed to test whether signatures of past pathogen exposure could be identified by cataloging public T cell receptors. A later genetic analysis took genome-wide SNP genotypes for about 65% of the 666 donors and used that subset as a discovery cohort. Because of strong linkage in the cohort, a few DR-DQ haplotypes were treated as single units for association and clustering. All discovery cohort repertoires had been generated using a single sequencing platform. Among roughly 370 genotyped donors of the cohort, an average of roughly 240,000 unique TCR beta nucleotide sequences were sequenced per donor, about a sixth of them non-productive. Donor age, sex, ethnicity and CMV serostatus were compiled together with the repertoire data. HLA typing included class I and class II loci at four-digit resolution. The number of typed donors differed by locus: roughly 629-630 for A, B, C, DRB1 and DQB1; 500 to 550 for DQA1; about 600 for DPA1; and about 470 for DPB1. An early release that covered fewer than 800 HLA-typed donors contained approximately 300 gigabases of sequencing data and 85 million to 100 million unique TCR sequences. Rather than using new phenotypic data, the later analysis identified candidate immune exposures from TCR beta sequences and from how often those sequences occurred across donors. Of the 300 to 450 genotyped donors, 65% to 90% fell in the genetic ancestry cluster associated with self-reported Caucasian donors. A later analysis re-analyzed previously published TCR beta repertoires from 650 to 800 donors and added high-resolution HLA genotyping to study TCR occurrence patterns. Using immunosequencing, the study profiled T cell repertoires from about 610 subjects and related those repertoires to cytomegalovirus serostatus.

The cohort comprised some 730 healthy bone marrow donors. At the time of sampling, all cohort members were nominally healthy, though unrecorded immune exposures were likely present. The donor tested CMV seropositive, placing the donor among the 250 to 350 seropositive members of the cohort. A peripheral blood sample was provided by each donor, and peripheral blood mononuclear cells were used for TCR beta sequencing. The Qiagen DNeasy Blood Extraction Kit was used to extract genomic DNA from the blood cell samples. Libraries were prepared through the immunoSEQ multiplex PCR assay. For the multiplex PCR, a mixture combining 60 forward primers for TCR Vbeta segments and 13 reverse primers for TCR Jbeta segments was used. The CDR3 region of rearranged TCR beta genes was amplified from genomic DNA with a multiplex PCR assay. Amplified TCR beta libraries were sequenced as 87-base-pair reads on the Illumina HiSeq System. The paper's data handling went like this. A later analysis counted tens of millions of unique TCR beta chains across the 500 to 850 repertoires, and around 12 million of these chains were shared by at least two donors. A nearest-neighbor algorithm error-corrected the raw reads and collapsed the reads into unique sequences, merging closely related sequences to remove PCR and sequencing errors. CDR3 sequences were aligned to IMGT reference sequences to assign V, D and J gene segments. For a sequence to be retained, a match of at least six nucleotides to both a V gene segment and a J gene segment was required. Rearrangements were called productive when the CDR3 lacked stop codons and stayed in frame with V and J; all others were non-productive. CDR3 was defined according to IMGT convention as the region running from the second conserved V-encoded cysteine to the conserved J-encoded phenylalanine. Sequences without an unambiguous match to a single V gene segment were excluded from the earlier analysis of 587 of the donors. In an earlier analysis of 500 to 750 of the donors, V segments were called functional above 56.7% productive rearrangements and were called segregating when the between-donor standard deviation exceeded 5%. A statistical classification framework was built to diagnose cytomegalovirus status from the catalog of TCR beta chain sequences. In a later analysis, TCR nucleotide sequences were compared against IMGT/GENE-DB human TR gene sequences so that V and J genes could be assigned. In a later analysis, CDR3 sequences and most-parsimonious VDJ recombination scenarios were assigned using the TCRdist pipeline. In a later analysis, every TCR beta chain was defined by the combination of its CDR3 amino acid sequence and its V-gene family, and reads without a unique V-gene family were dropped. In a later analysis, 450 to 600 highly shared, low-generation-probability nucleotide sequences were removed to address suspected cross-contamination and a sequencing artifact. A later analysis calculated a clonal expansion index for each public chain from normalized within-repertoire ranks of inferred template counts. In a later analysis, generation probabilities were computed using a VDJ recombination model fitted to out-of-frame rearrangements, and the results were checked against IGoR. In a later analysis, TCR-TCR, TCR-HLA and TCR-CMV co-occurrence was scored with hypergeometric tests, and a repertoire-size bias correction was applied to TCR pairs. A later analysis estimated false discovery rates by permuting HLA or CMV assignments 20 times. In a later analysis, co-occurring TCRs were grouped using DBSCAN, and TCRdist sequence similarity was added for clustering within HLA-allele-positive subsets. For co-occurrence clustering, repertoires with fewer than 30,000 or more than 120,000 public chains were excluded, along with five or six repertoires with anomalous nucleotide sharing. Drawn from immuneACCESS, this table holds only the in-frame rearrangements with V and J called that TCRdb kept. Clones are partly lost; checked studies trace under half to an unresolved V gene and leave the rest unexplained. The D gene and trimming were derived from the DNA, and the V and J assignments and clone size from that table. This sample comprises around 110,000 clones, 65% of them detected only once. Less than 9.5% of the sample rests with the top ten.

To note about this clone: Which antigen it targets is not known. Base quality data are lacking; no much larger clone is found one base away.

The germline V gene gives CDR1 as SNHLY and CDR2 as FYNNEI. V and J are truncated by 4 bases and 2 bases respectively, leaving an intervening sequence of 15 bases. The CDR3 has 16 amino acids, counting the end cysteine and phenylalanine. Only the CDR3 part of the read is kept: 48 bases, read in frame from the first base. The paper's findings and limits, for the study overall: In a later analysis, some 17,000 TCR beta sequences were associated with specific HLA alleles at a false discovery rate of 0.05. Strong co-occurrence of HLA alleles, especially DR and DQ, made assigning TCR associations to individual alleles difficult. In a later genetic analysis, a missense DCLRE1C variant was associated with V-gene and J-gene trimming of TCR beta chains, and the association was replicated in an independent cohort. The study gave a list of roughly 150 TCR beta chains associated with cytomegalovirus. The cohort was sequenced for TCR beta chains only, and without alpha or paired-chain data the features that could be detected were limited. Because counts were too low, around 18 rarely observed V segments, including chromosome 9 orphons, were left out of the earlier analysis of several hundred of the donors. A further reported finding was that TCR beta sequences accurately predicted the HLA-A and HLA-B alleles for most subjects in the first cohort. Compared with equally common non-associated chains, HLA-associated TCR beta chains in a later analysis were more clonally expanded and had lower generation probabilities. The classifier was reported to diagnose cytomegalovirus status with high specificity and sensitivity in both the original and validation cohorts. Linkage disequilibrium might explain the correlated functional status among segregating V segments, but an unknown experimental factor could not be ruled out. According to a later analysis, most CMV-associated TCR beta chains appeared to be HLA-restricted, and the HLA associations seemed to be driven largely by CMV exposure. In a later analysis, the rate of TCR association differed among HLA loci, with DRB1 alleles having the most associated TCRs and HLA-C alleles having the fewest. An earlier analysis of 587 of the donors showed that most TCR beta V segments appeared in productive rearrangements either about 90% or about 30% of the time, which broadly matched IMGT annotations. Because HLA typing was unavailable for some donors at each locus, only the typed subset was used in association tests. According to a later genetic analysis, donors in an Asian-associated ancestry cluster had fewer N-insertions in productive TCRs than the roughly 660-donor mean. Most TCR sequences were observed very rarely across donors, whereas some public TCRs were present in many individuals. The authors suggested that the approach could potentially be generalized to other disease states and immunological phenotypes. Several of the top co-occurrence clusters appeared to be linked to parvovirus B19, influenza, CMV and Epstein-Barr virus, according to a later analysis. In vitro tests confirmed that a few of the cytomegalovirus-associated TCR beta chains recognize cytomegalovirus antigens. CMV serostatus was the only immune exposure information available for the cohort. Presence/absence analyses assumed roughly uniform sequencing depth across donors, an assumption that may not hold. A group of highly shared sequence variants was considered likely to be a technical artifact of the sequencing pipeline. Some IMGT-functional V segments, including TRBV6-2 and TRBV6-3, could not be told apart with the 87-base-pair reads, so those segments were excluded.

This receptor chain uses TRBV2 and TRBJ2-1; matching of 5 bases hints at TRBD2 as the D gene. The TCR comes from a woman in her thirties or forties in good health and CMV-seropositive. The specimen was PBMCs. The CDR3 reads CASSVAHAGTYNEQFF. The nucleotide sequence is given as TGTGCCAGCAGTGTCGCGCATGCGGGTACCTACAATGAGCAGTTCTTC. This CDR3, with the reference TRBV2 and TRBJ2-1 proteins standing in past its ends, gives the full variable domain EPEVTQTPSHQVTQMGQEVILRCVPISNHLYFYWYRQILGQKVEFLVSFYNNEISEKSEIFDDQFSVERPDGSNFTLKIRSTKLEDSAMYFCASSVAHAGTYNEQFFGPGTRLTVL.